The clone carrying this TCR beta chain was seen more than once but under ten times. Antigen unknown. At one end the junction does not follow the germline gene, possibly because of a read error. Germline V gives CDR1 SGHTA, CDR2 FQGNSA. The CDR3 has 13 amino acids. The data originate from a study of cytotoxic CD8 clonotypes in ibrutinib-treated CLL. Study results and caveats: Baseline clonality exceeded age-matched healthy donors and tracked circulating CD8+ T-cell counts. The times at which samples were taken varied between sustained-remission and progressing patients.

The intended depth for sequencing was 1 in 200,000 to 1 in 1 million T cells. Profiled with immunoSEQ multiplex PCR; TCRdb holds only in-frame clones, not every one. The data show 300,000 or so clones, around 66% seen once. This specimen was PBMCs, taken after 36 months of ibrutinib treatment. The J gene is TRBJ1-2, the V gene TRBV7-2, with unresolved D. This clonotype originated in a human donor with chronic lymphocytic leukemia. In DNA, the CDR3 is TGTGCCAGCAGCCTCACAAGAAACTATGACTACACCTTC. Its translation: CASSLTRNYDYTF.